Shown below are 18 T cell receptor beta chains from a single sample sequenced in a study of neurological immune-mediated disorders. Specified time point: longitudinal time-point 2. TCRdb redid the calling of the 5' RACE reads with MiXCR, one entry per CDR3 protein. Of 80,000 to 100,000 distinct CDR3 sequences detected, about 5.6% appear once; the ten largest clones hold roughly 7.9%. Sequences were obtained from PBMCs. The receptors come from a woman aged 60-75 years with multiple sclerosis.

This clonotype occurred many times. The chain uses TRBV12-3 or TRBV12-4 and TRBJ2-7; 10 bases are shared with TRBD1. The length of the CDR3 is 15 residues. V trimming: 3 bases; J trimming: 12 bases; junction bases outside the gene matches: 14. The CDR3, as DNA: TGTGCCAGCAGTTTTTATACCCCGGGACAGGGGCCCACGTACTTC. Amino acids: CASSFYTPGQGPTYF.

The sample holds many counts of this clonotype. The V call is TRBV18, the J call TRBJ1-5; TRBD1 agrees at 8 bases. The V gene's germline CDR1 is KGHSH and CDR2 LQKENI. The length of the CDR3 is 14 residues. After removal of 4 bases from V and 7 bases from J, the junction contained 6 bases not matched to a gene. The CDR3 DNA sequence: TGTGCCAGCTCACAGGACAGGGCAGGACAGCCCCAGCATTTT. The encoded protein is CASSQDRAGQPQHF.

This clonotype has at least ten counts. The CDR3 is CSARDGGAGAKNIQYF. CDR3 DNA sequence: TGCAGTGCTAGAGATGGGGGGGCCGGGGCCAAAAACATTCAGTACTTC. This sequence joins TRBV20-1 and TRBJ2-4; weak D call: TRBD2 (7 bases). This CDR3 has 16 amino acids. Germline CDR1 and CDR2: DFQATT and SNEGSKA (reference sequence). The V and J ends lost 0 bases and 1 base respectively, with 13 bases between them.

Only a few counts were recorded for this clonotype. This CDR3 is CASSRTGVEQYF. The CDR3 DNA reads TGTGCCAGCAGTAGGACAGGGGTAGAGCAGTACTTC. The chain has TRBV6-5 and TRBJ2-7, with TRBD1 identical over 9 bases. J was trimmed by 7 bases and V by 5 bases; bases with no gene match: 3. Germline V gene sequence: CDR1 MNHEY, CDR2 SVGAGI. The CDR3 sequence is 12 residues long.

This clonotype was found many times. The chain links TRBV7-8 to TRBJ2-7; perhaps TRBD1 as D (5 bases). This CDR3 region has 15 residues. V was cut by 0 bases and J by 4 bases, with 13 bases left in between. Germline assignment: CDR1 SGHVS and CDR2 FQNEAQ. The CDR3 bases are TGTGCCAGCAGCTTAGCACAGGTCAAGGGGTACGAGCAGTACTTC. This sequence encodes CASSLAQVKGYEQYF. The full variable domain, its missing parts supplied by reference TRBV7-8 and TRBJ2-7, is GAGVSQSPRYKVAKRGQDVALRCDPISGHVSLFWYQQALGQGPEFLTYFQNEAQLDKSGLPSDRFFAERPEGSVSTLKIQRTQQEDSAVYLCASSLAQVKGYEQYFGPGTRLTVT.

This clonotype showed up many times. The J gene is TRBJ2-4, the V gene TRBV20-1; D possibly corresponds to TRBD2 (7 bases). This CDR3 is built from 16 residues. The germline CDR1 and CDR2 sequences are DFQATT and SNEGSKA (reference sequence). Deletions cut 6 bases from V and 5 bases from J, with 23 bases between. As DNA, the CDR3 is TGCAGTGCGATTAAGGGGGGCGGGGGACCCCAAAACATTCAGTACTTC. Translating gives CSAIKGGGGPQNIQYF.

Many counts were recorded for this clonotype. The chain is built from TRBV4-2 and TRBJ1-1; 8 positions match TRBD1. CDR1 and CDR2 (germline): LGHNA, YNFKEQ. Trimming removed 0 bases from V and 5 bases from J; junction bases left unmatched: 11. The CDR3 extends over 17 amino acids. In DNA, the CDR3 is TGTGCCAGCAGCCAAGATCGGACAGGGTCGGTTAGGACTGAAGCTTTCTTT. It is translated as CASSQDRTGSVRTEAFF.

This clonotype was seen repeatedly, ten times or more. The rearrangement links TRBV5-1 to TRBJ2-5; weak D call: TRBD2 (5 bases). Germline lookup yields CDR1 SGHRS and CDR2 YFSETQ. Trimming removed 0 bases at V and 4 bases at J, with 7 bases between. The CDR3 spans 13 residues. The CDR3 DNA sequence: TGCGCCAGCAGCTTGGACGGGGTAGAGACCCAGTACTTC. Amino acids: CASSLDGVETQYF.

This clonotype was detected ten times or more. The chain has TRBV6-5 and TRBJ1-1; 7 nucleotides line up with TRBD1. This CDR3 has 15 residues. Germline V lookup: CDR1 MNHEY, CDR2 SVGAGI. V lost 6 bases, J lost 1 base, and 8 bases stayed unmatched. The CDR3 reads CASRDDRARNTEAFF. The CDR3 DNA is TGTGCCAGCAGGGACGACAGGGCTCGGAACACTGAAGCTTTCTTT.

This clonotype was counted many times. The chain recombines TRBV11-2 with TRBJ2-3, with D tentatively TRBD2 (7 bases). V was cut by 5 bases and J by 5 bases, with 20 bases left in between. Germline CDR1 is SGHAT and CDR2 is FQNNGV. The CDR3 is 16 residues long. The CDR3 spells CASSPVTQGGKDTQYF. As DNA, the CDR3 is TGTGCCAGCAGCCCAGTTACACAGGGAGGGAAAGATACGCAGTATTTT. Full variable domain (remainder filled in from reference TRBV11-2 and TRBJ2-3): EAGVAQSPRYKIIEKRQSVAFWCNPISGHATLYWYQQILGQGPKLLIQFQNNGVVDDSQLPKDRFSAERLKGVDSTLKIQPAKLEDSAVYLCASSPVTQGGKDTQYFGPGTRLTVL.

This clonotype was detected many times. The CDR3 DNA reads as TGTGCCAGCAGTTACCAAAAGGGTAGCAATCAGCCCCAGCATTTT. This translates into CASSYQKGSNQPQHF. The V and J genes are TRBV6-5 and TRBJ1-5; D is uncertain. CDR1 is MNHEY, CDR2 SVGAGI, per germline. Trimming removed 2 bases from V and 0 bases from J, with 8 bases in between. The CDR3 has 15 residues.

This clonotype was seen many times. The genes are TRBV18 and TRBJ1-1; perhaps TRBD1 as D (6 bases). Trimming removed 3 bases from V and 1 base from J, with 9 bases in between. CDR1 is KGHSH, CDR2 LQKENI, per germline. CDR3 length: 14 residues. For the CDR3, the DNA is TGTGCCAGCTCACCCTGGGACAAGAACACTGAAGCTTTCTTT. Translation gives CASSPWDKNTEAFF.

This clonotype showed up many times. The CDR3 loop reads CASSRQGGDQPQHF. CDR3 bases: TGTGCCAGCAGTAGACAGGGCGGAGATCAGCCCCAGCATTTT. The chain links TRBV6-5 to TRBJ1-5, with 7 bases matching TRBD1. The CDR3 contains 14 residues. Unmatched junction bases numbered 6, after V lost 5 bases and J lost 5 bases. CDR1 MNHEY and CDR2 SVGAGI come from the germline V gene.

The sample holds many counts of this clonotype. V and J are TRBV5-6 and TRBJ2-7; 8 nucleotides agree with TRBD1. The V segment lost 1 base and the J segment 7 bases; nucleotides outside the gene matches: 7. The CDR3 loop spans 14 amino acids. Looked up from germline, CDR1 is SGHDT and CDR2 is YYEEEE. The CDR3 DNA reads TGTGCCAGCAGCTTGACAGGACAGGGATGGGAGCAGTACTTC. Translation gives CASSLTGQGWEQYF.

This clonotype was seen ten or more times. The chain uses TRBV9 and TRBJ2-2; tentative D call: TRBD1 (6 bases). The CDR3 covers 16 residues. The V end was cut by 0 bases, the J end by 4 bases, with 13 bases between. From germline, CDR1 is SGDLS and CDR2 YYNGEE. CDR3 sequence: CASSVARGGTTGELFF. CDR3 nucleotides: TGTGCCAGCAGCGTAGCTCGAGGGGGTACCACCGGGGAGCTGTTTTTT.

This sequence joins TRBV19 and TRBJ1-2, with D possibly matching TRBD1 (5 bases). This CDR3 contains 15 residues. Trimming cost V 4 bases and J 4 bases, with 16 bases left between them. Germline loops: CDR1 LNHDA, CDR2 SQIVND (reference sequence). The CDR3, as DNA: TGTGCCAGTAGTAAACGGGACGGACAAATCTATGGCTACACCTTC. This codes for CASSKRDGQIYGYTF.

In its sample, this clonotype was seen many times. The chain joins TRBV20-1 to TRBJ2-5; 14 positions agree with TRBD2. CDR1 is DFQATT and CDR2 is SNEGSKA in the germline V gene (reference sequence). This CDR3 region has 14 residues. V lost 7 bases and J lost 5; bases outside the gene matches: 6. CDR3 region: CSGPGTSGGETQYF. CDR3 DNA: TGCAGTGGCCCAGGGACTAGCGGGGGTGAGACCCAGTACTTC.

This chain links TRBV5-1 with TRBJ2-2; D is undetermined. V lost 7 bases and J 1 base, leaving 14 bases between the germline ends. The germline gives CDR1 SGHRS, CDR2 YFSETQ. This CDR3 contains 15 residues. The DNA of the CDR3 is TGCGCCAGCCAAAACACATTCCTGAACACCGGGGAGCTGTTTTTT. Protein sequence: CASQNTFLNTGELFF.